Sequencing of this T cell receptor beta chain was carried out in a study of T cell repertoires in cytomegalovirus infection. Study context: From public TCR beta signatures came an indication of both CMV infection and matching HLA type.

This clonotype appeared many times. Its antigen is still unknown. Study outcomes and limitations: Frequencies of public TCR beta families were cumulated, and this identified carriers of CMV plus the relevant HLA. Ex vivo, HLA-C-restricted CMV-specific TCR beta clonotypes prevailed over the rest of the response.

TCRdb independently ran MiXCR on the reads; one entry per CDR3 protein. The table lists fewer than 300,000 distinct CDR3 sequences, roughly 26% of them singletons, with roughly 14% in the top ten. This CDR3 has 13 amino acids. Trimming removed 2 bases at V and 4 bases at J, with 9 bases between. The germline gives CDR1 SGHTA, CDR2 FQGNSA. The TCR was taken from a human donor in good health (CMV status not recorded). Some clones in this sample may be carry-over from other donors' samples. The chain recombines TRBV7-2 with TRBJ2-7; D is unresolved. The source material was PBMCs. CDR3 protein: CASSLTDAYEQYF. For the CDR3, the DNA is TGTGCCAGCAGCTTAACGGACGCATACGAGCAGTACTTC.